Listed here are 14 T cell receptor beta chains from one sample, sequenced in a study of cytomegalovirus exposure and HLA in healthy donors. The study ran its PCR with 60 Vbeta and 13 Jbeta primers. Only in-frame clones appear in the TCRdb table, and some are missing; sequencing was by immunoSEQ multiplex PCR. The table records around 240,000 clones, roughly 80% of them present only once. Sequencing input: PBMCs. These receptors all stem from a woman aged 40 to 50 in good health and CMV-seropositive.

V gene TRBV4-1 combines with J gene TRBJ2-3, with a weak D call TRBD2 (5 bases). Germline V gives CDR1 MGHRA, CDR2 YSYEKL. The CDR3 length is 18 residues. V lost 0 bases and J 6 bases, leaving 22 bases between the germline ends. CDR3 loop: CASSQEPFSVPAPDTQYF. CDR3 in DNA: TGCGCCAGCAGCCAAGAGCCCTTTAGCGTCCCCGCCCCCGATACGCAGTATTTT.

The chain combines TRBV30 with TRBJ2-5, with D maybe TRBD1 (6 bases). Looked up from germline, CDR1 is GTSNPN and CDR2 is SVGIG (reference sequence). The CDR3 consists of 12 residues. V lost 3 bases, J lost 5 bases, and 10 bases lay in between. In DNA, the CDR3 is TGTGCCTGGAGCCCAACAGGGGAGACCCAGTACTTC. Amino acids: CAWSPTGETQYF. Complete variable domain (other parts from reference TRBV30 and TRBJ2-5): SQTIHQWPATLVQPVGSPLSLECTVEGTSNPNLYWYRQAAGRGLQLLFYSVGIGQISSEVPQNLSASRPQDRQFILSSKKLLLSDSGFYLCAWSPTGETQYFGPGTRLLVL.

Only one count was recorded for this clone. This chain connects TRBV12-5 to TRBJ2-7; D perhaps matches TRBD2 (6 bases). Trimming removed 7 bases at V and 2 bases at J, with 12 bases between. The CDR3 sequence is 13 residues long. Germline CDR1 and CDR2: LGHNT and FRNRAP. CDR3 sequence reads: CASAPTRTYEQYF. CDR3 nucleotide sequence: TGTGCTAGTGCGCCGACTAGAACCTACGAGCAGTACTTC.

The CDR3 DNA reads TGTGCCAGCAGGACAGGGTATGGCTACACCTTC. This gives the protein CASRTGYGYTF. The chain recombines TRBV9 with TRBJ1-2; 7 bases agree with TRBD1. V dropped 5 bases and J dropped 5; count of bases not matched to a gene: 0. Germline lookup yields CDR1 SGDLS and CDR2 YYNGEE. The CDR3 is 11 amino acids.

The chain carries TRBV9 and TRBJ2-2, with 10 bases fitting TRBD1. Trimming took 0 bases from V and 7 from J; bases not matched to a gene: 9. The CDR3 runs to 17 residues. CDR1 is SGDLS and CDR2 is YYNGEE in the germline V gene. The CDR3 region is CASSVATGTGAGGELFF. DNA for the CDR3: TGTGCCAGCAGCGTAGCTACCGGGACAGGGGCGGGCGGGGAGCTGTTTTTT.

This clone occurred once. The CDR3 DNA reads as TGTGCCAGCAGCCGGGACTGGTCTAGCAATCAGCCCCAGCATTTT. Translating it yields CASSRDWSSNQPQHF. This chain links TRBV4-2 with TRBJ1-5, with D tentatively TRBD1 (5 bases). The CDR3 sequence is 15 residues long. V lost 4 bases, J lost 0 bases, and 10 bases lay in between. The V gene's germline CDR1 is LGHNA and CDR2 YNFKEQ.

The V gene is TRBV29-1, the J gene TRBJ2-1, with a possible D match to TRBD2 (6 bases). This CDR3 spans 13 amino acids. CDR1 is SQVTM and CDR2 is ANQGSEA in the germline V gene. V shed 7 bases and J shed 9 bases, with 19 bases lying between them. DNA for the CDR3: TGCAGCGCGACGACTAGTGCCGCAAGTGAGCAGTTCTTC. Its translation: CSATTSAASEQFF.

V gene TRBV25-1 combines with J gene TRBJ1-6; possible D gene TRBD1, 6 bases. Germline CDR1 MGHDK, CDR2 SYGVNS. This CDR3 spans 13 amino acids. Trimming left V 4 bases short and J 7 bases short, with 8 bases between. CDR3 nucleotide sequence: TGTGCCAGCAGTGTCACAGGGAATTCACCCCTCCACTTT. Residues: CASSVTGNSPLHF.

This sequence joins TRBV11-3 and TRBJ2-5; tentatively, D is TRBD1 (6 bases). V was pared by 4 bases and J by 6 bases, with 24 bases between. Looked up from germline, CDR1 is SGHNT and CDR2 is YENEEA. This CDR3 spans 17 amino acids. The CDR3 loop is CASSSNLDSLTSKTQYF. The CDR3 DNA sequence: TGTGCCAGCAGCTCCAACTTGGACAGCTTGACCTCAAAGACCCAGTACTTC.

This CDR3 is CASSVNAERDTEAFF. The CDR3 nucleotides are TGTGCCAGCAGTGTGAACGCGGAGAGGGACACTGAAGCTTTCTTT. The gene calls are TRBV7-7 and TRBJ1-1; D gene ambiguous. There are 15 residues in the CDR3. Germline CDR1 and CDR2: SSHAT and FNYEAQ (reference sequence). V was cut by 6 bases and J by 3 bases, with 17 bases left in between.

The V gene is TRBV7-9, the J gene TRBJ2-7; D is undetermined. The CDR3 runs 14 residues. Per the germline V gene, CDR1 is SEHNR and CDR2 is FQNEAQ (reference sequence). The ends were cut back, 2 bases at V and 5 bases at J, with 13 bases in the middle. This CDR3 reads CASSLSSGGDEQYF. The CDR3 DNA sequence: TGTGCCAGCAGCTTAAGTAGTGGCGGCGACGAGCAGTACTTC.

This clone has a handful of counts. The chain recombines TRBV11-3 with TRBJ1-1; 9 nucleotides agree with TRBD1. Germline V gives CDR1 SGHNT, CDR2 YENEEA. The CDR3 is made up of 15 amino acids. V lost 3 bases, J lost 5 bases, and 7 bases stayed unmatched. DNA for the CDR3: TGTGCCAGCAGCTTCGGACAGGGGTTGTTTACTGAAGCTTTCTTT. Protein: CASSFGQGLFTEAFF.

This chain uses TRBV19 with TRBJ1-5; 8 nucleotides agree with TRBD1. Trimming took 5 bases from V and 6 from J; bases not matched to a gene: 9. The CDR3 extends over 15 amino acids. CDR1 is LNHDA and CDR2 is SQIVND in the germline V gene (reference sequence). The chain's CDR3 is CASSPTGVGIQPQHF. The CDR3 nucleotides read TGTGCCAGTAGTCCGACAGGGGTGGGCATTCAGCCCCAGCATTTT.

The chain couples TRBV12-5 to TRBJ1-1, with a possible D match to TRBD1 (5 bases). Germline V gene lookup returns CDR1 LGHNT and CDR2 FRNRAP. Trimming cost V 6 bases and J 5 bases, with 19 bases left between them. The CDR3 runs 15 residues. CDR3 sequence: CASGPRGGERTEAFF. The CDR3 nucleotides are TGTGCTAGTGGCCCTCGCGGGGGGGAAAGGACTGAAGCTTTCTTT.